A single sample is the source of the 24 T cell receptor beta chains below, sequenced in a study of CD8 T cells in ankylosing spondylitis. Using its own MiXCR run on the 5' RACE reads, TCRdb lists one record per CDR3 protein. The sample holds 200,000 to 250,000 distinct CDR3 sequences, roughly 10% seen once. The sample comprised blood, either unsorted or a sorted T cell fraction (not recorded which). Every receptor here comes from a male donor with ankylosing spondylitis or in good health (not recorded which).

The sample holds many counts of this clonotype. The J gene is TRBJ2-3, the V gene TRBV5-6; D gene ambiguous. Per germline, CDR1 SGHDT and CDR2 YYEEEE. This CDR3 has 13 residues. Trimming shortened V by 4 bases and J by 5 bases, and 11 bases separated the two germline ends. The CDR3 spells CASSRGRGDTQYF. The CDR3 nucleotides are TGTGCCAGCAGCAGAGGAAGAGGAGATACGCAGTATTTT.

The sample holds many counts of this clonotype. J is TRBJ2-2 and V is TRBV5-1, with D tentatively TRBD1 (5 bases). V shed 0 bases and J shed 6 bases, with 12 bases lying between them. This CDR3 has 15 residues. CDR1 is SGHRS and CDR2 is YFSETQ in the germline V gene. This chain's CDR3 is CASSLGQYVPGELFF. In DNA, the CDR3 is TGCGCCAGCAGCTTGGGACAGTACGTCCCCGGGGAGCTGTTTTTT.

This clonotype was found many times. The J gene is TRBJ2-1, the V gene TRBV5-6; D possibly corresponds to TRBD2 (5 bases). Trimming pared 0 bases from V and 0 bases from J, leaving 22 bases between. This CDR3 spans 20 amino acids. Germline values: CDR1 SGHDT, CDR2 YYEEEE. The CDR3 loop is CASSLVRRTVLNSSYNEQFF. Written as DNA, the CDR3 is TGTGCCAGCAGCTTGGTGAGGAGGACTGTACTAAACAGCTCCTACAATGAGCAGTTCTTC.

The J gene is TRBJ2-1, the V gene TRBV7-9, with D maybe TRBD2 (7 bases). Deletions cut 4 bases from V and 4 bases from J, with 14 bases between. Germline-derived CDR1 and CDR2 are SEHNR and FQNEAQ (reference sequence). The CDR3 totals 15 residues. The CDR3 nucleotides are TGTGCCAGCAGCTCGCAGGCGGGGGCTTACAATGAGCAGTTCTTC. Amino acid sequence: CASSSQAGAYNEQFF.

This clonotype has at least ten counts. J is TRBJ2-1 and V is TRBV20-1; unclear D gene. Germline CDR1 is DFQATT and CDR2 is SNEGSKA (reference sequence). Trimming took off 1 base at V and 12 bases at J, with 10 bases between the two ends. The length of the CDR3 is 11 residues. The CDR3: CSARGPLGQFF. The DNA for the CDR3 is TGCAGTGCTAGAGGTCCTTTGGGGCAGTTCTTC.

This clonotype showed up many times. This CDR3 reads CSARDLQPWQFF. The CDR3 nucleotides read TGCAGTGCTAGAGATCTTCAACCCTGGCAGTTCTTC. The chain links TRBV20-1 to TRBJ2-1, with D unresolved. V lost 0 bases to trimming and J lost 12 bases, with 12 bases between them. Germline V gene lookup returns CDR1 DFQATT and CDR2 SNEGSKA (reference sequence). The CDR3 length is 12 residues.

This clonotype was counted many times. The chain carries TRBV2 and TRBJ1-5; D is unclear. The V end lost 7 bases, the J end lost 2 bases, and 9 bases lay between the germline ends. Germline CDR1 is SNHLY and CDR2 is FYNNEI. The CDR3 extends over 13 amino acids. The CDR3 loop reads CASKEVGNQPQHF. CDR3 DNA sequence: TGTGCCAGCAAAGAGGTTGGCAATCAGCCCCAGCATTTT.

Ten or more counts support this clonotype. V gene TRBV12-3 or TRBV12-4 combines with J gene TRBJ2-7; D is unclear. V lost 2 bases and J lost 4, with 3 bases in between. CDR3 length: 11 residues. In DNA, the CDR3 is TGTGCCAGCAGTTTAAAATACGAGCAGTACTTC. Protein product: CASSLKYEQYF.

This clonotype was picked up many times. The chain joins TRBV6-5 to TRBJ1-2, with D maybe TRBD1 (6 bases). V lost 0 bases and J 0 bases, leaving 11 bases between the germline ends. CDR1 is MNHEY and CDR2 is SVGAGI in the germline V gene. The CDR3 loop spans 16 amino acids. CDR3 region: CASSYSPGGPNYGYTF. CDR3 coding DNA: TGTGCCAGCAGTTACTCCCCGGGGGGCCCTAACTATGGCTACACCTTC.

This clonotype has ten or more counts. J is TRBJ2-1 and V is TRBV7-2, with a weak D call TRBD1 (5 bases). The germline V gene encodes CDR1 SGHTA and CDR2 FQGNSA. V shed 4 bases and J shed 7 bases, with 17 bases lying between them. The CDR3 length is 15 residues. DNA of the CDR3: TGTGCCAGCAGCTCTGGCGTGGGGCCGCAAAATGAGCAGTTCTTC. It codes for CASSSGVGPQNEQFF.

For the CDR3, the DNA is TGTGCCAGCAGAGGACTAGCGGTTGATGGTGAGCAGTACTTC. It is translated as CASRGLAVDGEQYF. The chain has TRBV2 and TRBJ2-7; 10 positions agree with TRBD2. V was clipped by 6 bases and J by 7 bases; unmatched bases: 9. The CDR3 sequence is 14 residues long. Germline loops: CDR1 SNHLY, CDR2 FYNNEI.

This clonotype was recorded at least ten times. CDR3: CASSDDRGLGYGYTF. The CDR3, as DNA: TGTGCCAGCAGTGACGACAGGGGTTTAGGCTATGGCTACACCTTC. J is TRBJ1-2 and V is TRBV6-1; 8 nucleotides agree with TRBD1. Germline V gene sequence: CDR1 MNHNS, CDR2 SASEGT. This CDR3 region has 15 residues. The trim removed 3 bases at V and 4 bases at J, leaving 7 bases unmatched.

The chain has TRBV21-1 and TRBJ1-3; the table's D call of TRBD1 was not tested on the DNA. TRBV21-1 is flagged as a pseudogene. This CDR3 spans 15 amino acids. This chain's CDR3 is CASEQTGGSGNTIYF. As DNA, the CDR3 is TGTGCCAGCGAACAAACAGGGGGTTCTGGAAACACCATATATTTT.

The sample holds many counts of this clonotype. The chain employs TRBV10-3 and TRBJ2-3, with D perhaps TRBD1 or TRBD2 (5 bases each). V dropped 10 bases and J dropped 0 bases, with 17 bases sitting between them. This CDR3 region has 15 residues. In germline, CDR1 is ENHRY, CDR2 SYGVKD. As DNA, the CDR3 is TGTGCCACCCGAGGGGAAGGATCTAGCACAGATACGCAGTATTTT. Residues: CATRGEGSSTDTQYF.

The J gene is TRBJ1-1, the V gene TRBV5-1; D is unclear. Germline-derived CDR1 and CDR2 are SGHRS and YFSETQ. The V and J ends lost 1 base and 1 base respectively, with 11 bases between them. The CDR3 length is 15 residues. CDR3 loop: CASSLNGPENTEAFF. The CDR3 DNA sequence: TGCGCCAGCAGCTTGAATGGTCCAGAGAACACTGAAGCTTTCTTT. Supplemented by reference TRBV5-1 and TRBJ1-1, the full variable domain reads KAGVTQTPRYLIKTRGQQVTLSCSPISGHRSVSWYQQTPGQGLQFLFEYFSETQRNKGNFPGRFSGRQFSNSRSEMNVSTLELGDSALYLCASSLNGPENTEAFFGQGTRLTVV.

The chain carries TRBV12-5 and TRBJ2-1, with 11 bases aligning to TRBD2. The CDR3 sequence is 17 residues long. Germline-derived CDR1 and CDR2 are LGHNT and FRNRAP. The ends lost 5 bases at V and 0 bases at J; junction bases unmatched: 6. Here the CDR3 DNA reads TGTGCTAGTGGTCCCTCCGGGACTAGCGGCTCCTACAATGAGCAGTTCTTC. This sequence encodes CASGPSGTSGSYNEQFF.

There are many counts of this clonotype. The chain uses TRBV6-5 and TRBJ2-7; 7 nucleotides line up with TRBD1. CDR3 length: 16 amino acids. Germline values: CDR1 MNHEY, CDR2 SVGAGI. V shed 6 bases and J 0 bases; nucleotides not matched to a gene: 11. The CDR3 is CASSYTDGTASYEQYF. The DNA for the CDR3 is TGTGCCAGCAGCTACACTGATGGGACAGCCTCCTACGAGCAGTACTTC.

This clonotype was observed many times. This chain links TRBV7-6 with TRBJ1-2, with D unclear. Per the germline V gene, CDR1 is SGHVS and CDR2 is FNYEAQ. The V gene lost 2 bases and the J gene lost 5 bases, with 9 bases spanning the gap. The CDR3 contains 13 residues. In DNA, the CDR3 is TGTGCCAGCAGCTTAAGTGGATGGTATGGCTACACCTTC. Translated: CASSLSGWYGYTF.

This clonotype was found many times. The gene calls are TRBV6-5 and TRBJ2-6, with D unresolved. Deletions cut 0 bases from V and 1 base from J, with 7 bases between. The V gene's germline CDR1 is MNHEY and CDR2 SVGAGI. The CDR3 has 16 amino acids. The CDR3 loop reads CASSYSIGSGANVLTF. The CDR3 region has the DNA TGTGCCAGCAGTTACTCGATCGGGTCTGGGGCCAACGTCCTGACTTTC.

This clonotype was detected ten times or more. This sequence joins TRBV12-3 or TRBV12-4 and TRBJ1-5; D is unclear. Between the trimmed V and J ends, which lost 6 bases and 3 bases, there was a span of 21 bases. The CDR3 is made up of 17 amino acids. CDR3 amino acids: CASSLRVLGMVNQPQHF. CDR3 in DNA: TGTGCCAGCAGCCTAAGGGTTTTGGGGATGGTCAATCAGCCCCAGCATTTT.

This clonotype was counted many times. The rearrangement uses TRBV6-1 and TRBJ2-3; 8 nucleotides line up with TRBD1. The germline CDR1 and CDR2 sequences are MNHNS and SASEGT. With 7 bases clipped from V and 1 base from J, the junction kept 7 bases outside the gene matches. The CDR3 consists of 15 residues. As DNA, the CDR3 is TGTGCCAGCAAGGACCCGGGACAGGGCACAGATACGCAGTATTTT. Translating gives CASKDPGQGTDTQYF.

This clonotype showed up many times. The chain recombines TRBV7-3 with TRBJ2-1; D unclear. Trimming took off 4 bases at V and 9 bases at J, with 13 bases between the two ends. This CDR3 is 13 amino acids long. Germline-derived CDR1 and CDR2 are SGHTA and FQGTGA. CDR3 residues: CASSSSGTTEQFF. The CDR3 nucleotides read TGTGCCAGCAGCTCCTCAGGCACTACTGAGCAGTTCTTC.

CDR3 in DNA: TGTGCCAGCAGCTCCGCGTCGTCCGGGGAGCTGTTTTTT. Protein product: CASSSASSGELFF. The chain is built from TRBV13 and TRBJ2-2; D not resolved. Per germline, CDR1 PRHDT and CDR2 FYEKMQ (reference sequence). The CDR3 sequence is 13 residues long. The V and J ends lost 4 bases and 6 bases respectively, with 9 bases between them. The entire variable domain, with the rest obtained from reference TRBV13 and TRBJ2-2, is as follows: AAGVIQSPRHLIKEKRETATLKCYPIPRHDTVYWYQQGPGQDPQFLISFYEKMQSDKGSIPDRFSAQQFSDYHSELNMSSLELGDSALYFCASSSASSGELFFGEGSRLTVL.

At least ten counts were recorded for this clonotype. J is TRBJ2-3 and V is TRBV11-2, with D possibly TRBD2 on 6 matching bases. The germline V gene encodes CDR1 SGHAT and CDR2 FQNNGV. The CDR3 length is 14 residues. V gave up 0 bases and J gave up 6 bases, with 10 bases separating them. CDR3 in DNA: TGTGCCAGCAGCTTAGATCTTGGGGGGGATACGCAGTATTTT. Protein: CASSLDLGGDTQYF. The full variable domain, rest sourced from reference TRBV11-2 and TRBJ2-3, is EAGVAQSPRYKIIEKRQSVAFWCNPISGHATLYWYQQILGQGPKLLIQFQNNGVVDDSQLPKDRFSAERLKGVDSTLKIQPAKLEDSAVYLCASSLDLGGDTQYFGPGTRLTVL.